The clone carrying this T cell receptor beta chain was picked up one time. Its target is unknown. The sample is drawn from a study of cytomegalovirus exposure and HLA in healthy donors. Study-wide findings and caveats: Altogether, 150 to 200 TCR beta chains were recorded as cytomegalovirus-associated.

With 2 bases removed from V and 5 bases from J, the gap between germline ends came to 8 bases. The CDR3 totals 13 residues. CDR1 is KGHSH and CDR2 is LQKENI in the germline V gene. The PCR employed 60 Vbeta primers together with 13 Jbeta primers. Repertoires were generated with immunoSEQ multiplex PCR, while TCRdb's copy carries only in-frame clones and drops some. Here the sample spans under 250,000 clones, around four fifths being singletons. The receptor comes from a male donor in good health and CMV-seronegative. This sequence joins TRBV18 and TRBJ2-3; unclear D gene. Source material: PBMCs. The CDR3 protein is CASSPTSVDTQYF. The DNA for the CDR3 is TGTGCCAGCTCACCAACAAGTGTAGATACGCAGTATTTT.